This TCR beta chain was sequenced during a study of T-cell reconstitution after alpha-beta-depleted transplantation in children. This clonotype was counted only a few times. Antigen specificity is unknown. The CDR3 is 14 residues long. Unmatched junction bases numbered 5, after V lost 5 bases and J lost 2 bases. The germline gives CDR1 DFQATT, CDR2 SNEGSKA (reference sequence). For TCRbeta, the library was prepared with unique molecular identifiers. TCRdb processed the PCR reads anew with MiXCR; each CDR3 protein has one entry. The profile shows about 440,000 distinct CDR3 sequences, 43% of them singletons. Regarding the study as a whole: Roughly two months post-transplant, alpha-beta T cells reportedly originated from several hundred graft clones that had expanded.

The receptor comes from a girl aged 2 to 10 with aplastic anemia, due to receive a stem cell transplant. The chain couples TRBV20-1 to TRBJ2-1, with 8 bases that match TRBD2. Here the sequenced sample was PBMCs, taken before TCRalphabeta/CD19-depleted stem cell transplant. The CDR3 sequence is CSALETSAYNEQFF. For the CDR3, the DNA is TGCAGTGCTTTGGAGACTAGCGCCTACAATGAGCAGTTCTTC.